This TCR beta chain was observed in a study of a mutant IDH1 vaccine in newly diagnosed glioma. For the study at large: Patients were started on vaccination 4-6 weeks after radiotherapy alone, or with temozolomide cycles. Of treated patients, 62.5% were men and approximately 40% women, averaging roughly 42 years.

Time point of the sample: week 5, during vaccination. Vaccination used 300 ug of mutant IDH1 20-mer peptide per dose, with topical imiquimod. Produced via immunoSEQ multiplex PCR; TCRdb's table is partial and in-frame only. The sample records around 31,000 clones, roughly three fifths being singletons. In regard to this clone: Its target is not known.

Looked up from germline, CDR1 is MGHDK and CDR2 is SYGVNS. V lost 4 bases, J lost 3 bases, and 3 bases lay in between. This CDR3 comprises 11 residues. The sequence came from a woman between 18 and 29 years old with glioma. Specimen: PBMCs, collected from a glioma patient whose treatment included an IDH1 peptide vaccine. The J gene is TRBJ1-1, the V gene TRBV25-1; D not certain. Here the CDR3 DNA reads TGTGCCAGCAGTGGTTACACTGAAGCTTTCTTT. Its translation: CASSGYTEAFF.